The 13 T cell receptor beta chains in this list originate from one sample, sequenced in a study of T cell responses to AZD1222 COVID-19 vaccine. Some clones are missing from TCRdb's copy, which holds only in-frame ones; the method was immunoSEQ multiplex PCR. The data contain fewer than 130,000 clones, about 94% of them singletons. The source material was peripheral blood, sampled 28 days after the second AZD1222 dose. All receptors derive from an adult who received the AZD1222 COVID-19 vaccine.

This sequence joins TRBV6-5 and TRBJ1-6; 8 bases align to TRBD1. The CDR3 extends over 15 amino acids. Germline loops: CDR1 MNHEY, CDR2 SVGAGI. V dropped 3 bases and J dropped 9; count of bases not matched to a gene: 7. The CDR3: CASSYQAGGSSPLHF. The CDR3, as DNA: TGTGCCAGCAGTTATCAGGCAGGGGGCTCTTCACCCCTCCACTTT.

This clone was counted a few times. The V and J genes are TRBV12-5 and TRBJ1-5; a possible D gene is TRBD1 (6 bases). Trimming removed 8 bases from V and 2 bases from J, with 10 bases in between. The length of the CDR3 is 13 residues. Germline values: CDR1 LGHNT, CDR2 FRNRAP. The CDR3: CASSGEGNQPQHF. The CDR3 nucleotides read TGTGCTAGTTCAGGGGAGGGCAATCAGCCCCAGCATTTT.

The gene calls are TRBV2 and TRBJ1-5, with a tentative D call TRBD1 (5 bases). CDR1 SNHLY and CDR2 FYNNEI come from the germline V gene. Trimming took 6 bases from V and 0 from J, leaving 12 bases between them. The CDR3 totals 15 residues. CDR3 DNA: TGTGCCAGCAGCGGGACCGGCCATAGCAATCAGCCCCAGCATTTT. This sequence encodes CASSGTGHSNQPQHF.

V and J are TRBV4-1 and TRBJ2-1; no clear D gene. Germline CDR1 MGHRA, CDR2 YSYEKL. There are 14 residues in the CDR3. The V and J ends lost 4 bases and 0 bases respectively, with 7 bases between them. CDR3 in DNA: TGCGCCAGCAGCCCCCTGAGCTCCTACAATGAGCAGTTCTTC. This translates into CASSPLSSYNEQFF.

V usage is TRBV27 and J usage is TRBJ2-3; D might be TRBD2 (5 bases). Germline lookup yields CDR1 MNHEY and CDR2 SMNVEV (reference sequence). V was clipped by 3 bases and J by 5 bases, with 18 bases between them. This CDR3 comprises 16 residues. The CDR3 coding sequence is TGTGCCAGCAGTTTTTCCGGGGTCCCCTGGGGAGATACGCAGTATTTT. Protein sequence: CASSFSGVPWGDTQYF.

J is TRBJ1-2 and V is TRBV11-2; no definite D call. The germline CDR1 and CDR2 sequences are SGHAT and FQNNGV. The CDR3 runs 12 residues. V lost 0 bases to trimming and J lost 5 bases, with 4 bases between them. CDR3 sequence: CASSLEGYGYTF. CDR3 nucleotides: TGTGCCAGCAGCTTAGAGGGGTATGGCTACACCTTC.

The rearrangement joins TRBV18 to TRBJ1-5; a possible D gene is TRBD1 (5 bases). Between the trimmed V and J ends, which lost 3 bases and 6 bases, there was a span of 9 bases. The germline CDR1 and CDR2 sequences are KGHSH and LQKENI. The CDR3 contains 13 residues. CDR3 region: CASSPQGFQPQHF. The CDR3 nucleotides are TGTGCCAGCTCACCTCAGGGATTTCAGCCCCAGCATTTT.

The rearrangement joins TRBV4-1 to TRBJ2-5; TRBD1 or TRBD2 may be the D gene (5 bases each). Germline V gene sequence: CDR1 MGHRA, CDR2 YSYEKL. CDR3 size: 16 residues. V was shortened by 1 base and J by 2 bases, with 14 bases between the two germline ends. This CDR3 reads CASSQVGAARQETQYF. The CDR3 coding sequence is TGCGCCAGCAGCCAAGTCGGGGCTGCTCGTCAAGAGACCCAGTACTTC.

The V call is TRBV19, the J call TRBJ1-6, with TRBD1 matching over 7 bases. Germline assignment: CDR1 LNHDA and CDR2 SQIVND (reference sequence). This CDR3 has 15 residues. J was trimmed by 8 bases and V by 6 bases; bases with no gene match: 10. As DNA, the CDR3 is TGTGCCAGTAGCCCTTACCGGGACAGAGATTCACCCCTCCACTTT. It encodes CASSPYRDRDSPLHF.

This chain uses TRBV2 with TRBJ2-3; a possible D gene is TRBD2 (5 bases). V lost 9 bases to trimming and J lost 0 bases, with 13 bases between them. This CDR3 comprises 14 residues. Germline lookup yields CDR1 SNHLY and CDR2 FYNNEI. The CDR3 protein is CASRSQRSTDTQYF. CDR3 nucleotide sequence: TGTGCCAGTAGGAGCCAGCGGAGCACAGATACGCAGTATTTT.

This sequence joins TRBV7-8 and TRBJ1-4; maybe TRBD1 (6 bases). Germline V gives CDR1 SGHVS, CDR2 FQNEAQ. The V end was cut by 3 bases, the J end by 4 bases, with 15 bases between. This CDR3 contains 16 residues. CDR3 residues: CASSLDNRDINEKLFF. The CDR3 bases are TGTGCCAGCAGCTTGGACAACCGGGACATTAATGAAAAACTGTTTTTT.

This sequence joins TRBV3-1 (or the pseudogene TRBV3-2) and TRBJ1-2; D gene uncertain. From germline, CDR1 is LGHDT and CDR2 YNNKEL (reference sequence). This CDR3 is 13 amino acids long. V was cut by 1 base and J by 6 bases, with 9 bases left in between. The CDR3 DNA follows: TGTGCCAGCAGCCAAGTTTCCGGGGATGGCTACACCTTC. Protein sequence: CASSQVSGDGYTF.

CDR3 sequence reads: CASSDLDGFGSYTF. CDR3 in DNA: TGTGCCAGCAGTGACCTGGACGGATTTGGGAGCTACACCTTC. V gene TRBV6-4 combines with J gene TRBJ1-2; no firm D call. Trimming pared 2 bases from V and 9 bases from J, leaving 16 bases between. Germline CDR1 and CDR2: MRHNA and SNTAGT. This CDR3 region has 14 residues.